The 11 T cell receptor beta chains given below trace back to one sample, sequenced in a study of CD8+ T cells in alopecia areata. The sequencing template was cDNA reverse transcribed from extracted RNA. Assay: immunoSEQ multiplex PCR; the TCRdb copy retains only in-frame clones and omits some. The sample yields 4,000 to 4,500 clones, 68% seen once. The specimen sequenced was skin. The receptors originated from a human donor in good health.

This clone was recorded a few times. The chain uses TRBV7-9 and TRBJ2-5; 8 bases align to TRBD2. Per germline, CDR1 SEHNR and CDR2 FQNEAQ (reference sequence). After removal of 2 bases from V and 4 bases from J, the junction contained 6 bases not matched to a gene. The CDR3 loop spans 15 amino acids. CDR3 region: CASSLTGGPRETQYF. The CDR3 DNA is TGTGCCAGCAGCTTAACGGGAGGGCCTCGAGAGACCCAGTACTTC.

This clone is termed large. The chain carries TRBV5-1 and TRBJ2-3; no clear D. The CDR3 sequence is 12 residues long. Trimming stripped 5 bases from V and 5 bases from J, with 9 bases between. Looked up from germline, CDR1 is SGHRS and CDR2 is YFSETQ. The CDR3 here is CASSWSVDTQYF. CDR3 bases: TGCGCCAGCAGTTGGAGTGTAGATACGCAGTATTTT.

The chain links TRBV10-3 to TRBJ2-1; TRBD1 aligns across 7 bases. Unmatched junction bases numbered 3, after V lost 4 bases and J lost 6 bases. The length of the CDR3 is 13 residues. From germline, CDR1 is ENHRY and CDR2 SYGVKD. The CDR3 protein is CAISAAGGNEQFF. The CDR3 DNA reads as TGTGCCATCAGTGCAGCAGGGGGCAATGAGCAGTTCTTC.

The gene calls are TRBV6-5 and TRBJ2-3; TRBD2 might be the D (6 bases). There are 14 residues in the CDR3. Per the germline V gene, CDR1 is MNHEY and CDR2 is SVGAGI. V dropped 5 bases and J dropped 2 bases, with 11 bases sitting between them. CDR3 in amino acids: CASSRSGYTDTQYF. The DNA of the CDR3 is TGTGCCAGCAGTCGGAGCGGGTACACAGATACGCAGTATTTT.

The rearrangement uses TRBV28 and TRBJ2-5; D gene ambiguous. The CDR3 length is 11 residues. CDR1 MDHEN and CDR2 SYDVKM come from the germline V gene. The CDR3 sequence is CATFGEETQYF. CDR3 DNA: TGTGCTACCTTTGGGGAAGAGACCCAGTACTTC.

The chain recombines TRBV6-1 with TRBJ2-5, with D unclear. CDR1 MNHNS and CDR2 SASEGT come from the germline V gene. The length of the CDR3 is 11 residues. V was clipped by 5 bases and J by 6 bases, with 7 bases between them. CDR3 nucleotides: TGTGCCAGCAGTTACGGACAGACCCAGTACTTC. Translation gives CASSYGQTQYF.

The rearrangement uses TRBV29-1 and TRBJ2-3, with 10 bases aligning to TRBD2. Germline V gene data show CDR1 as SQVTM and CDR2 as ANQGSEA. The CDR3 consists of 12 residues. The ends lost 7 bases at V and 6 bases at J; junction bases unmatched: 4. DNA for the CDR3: TGCAGCGAGCGGGAGGGGAGGGATACGCAGTATTTT. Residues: CSEREGRDTQYF.

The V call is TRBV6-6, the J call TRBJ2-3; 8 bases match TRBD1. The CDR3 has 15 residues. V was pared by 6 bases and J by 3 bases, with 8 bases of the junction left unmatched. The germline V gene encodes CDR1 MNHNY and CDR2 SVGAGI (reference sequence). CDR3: CASSPGQGATDTQYF. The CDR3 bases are TGTGCCAGCAGCCCCGGGCAGGGGGCTACAGATACGCAGTATTTT.

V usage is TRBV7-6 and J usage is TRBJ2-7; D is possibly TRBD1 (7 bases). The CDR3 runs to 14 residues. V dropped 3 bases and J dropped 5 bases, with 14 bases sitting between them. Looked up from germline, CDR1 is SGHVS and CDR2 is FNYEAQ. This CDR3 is CASSLEGQLDEQYF. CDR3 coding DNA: TGTGCCAGCAGCTTGGAGGGACAGCTCGACGAGCAGTACTTC.

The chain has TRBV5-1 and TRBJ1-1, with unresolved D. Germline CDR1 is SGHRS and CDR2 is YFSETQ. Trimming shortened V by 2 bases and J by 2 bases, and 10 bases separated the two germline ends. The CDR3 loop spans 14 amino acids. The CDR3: CASSLPASNTEAFF. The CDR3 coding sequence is TGCGCCAGCAGCTTACCCGCATCTAACACTGAAGCTTTCTTT.

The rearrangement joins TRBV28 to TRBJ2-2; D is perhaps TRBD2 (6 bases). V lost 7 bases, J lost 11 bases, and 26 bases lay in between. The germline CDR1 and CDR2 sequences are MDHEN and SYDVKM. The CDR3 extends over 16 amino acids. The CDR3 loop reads CASTLGGGVARGELFF. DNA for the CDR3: TGTGCCAGCACCCTGGGGGGTGGGGTTGCCCGCGGAGAGCTGTTTTTT. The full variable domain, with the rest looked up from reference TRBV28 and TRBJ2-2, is DVKVTQSSRYLVKRTGEKVFLECVQDMDHENMFWYRQDPGLGLRLIYFSYDVKMKEKGDIPEGYSVSREKKERFSLILESASTNQTSMYLCASTLGGGVARGELFFGEGSRLTVL.